This is a list of T cell receptor beta chains from one sample in a study of blood T cell repertoires in COVID-19. Generated by immunoSEQ multiplex PCR, the TCRdb table keeps only in-frame clones and is missing some. The data show about 220,000 clones, around 88% seen once. Sequencing used PBMCs or T cells enriched from blood (not recorded which). The receptors shown here come from a woman in her forties or fifties with acute COVID-19. The CDR3 runs from the conserved cysteine through the conserved F or W. A D gene is named only where the DNA matches it firmly. Where a row states a size, it is once, few, many or the class of an expanded clone; other rows omit it.

J gene: TRBJ2-2; V gene: TRBV10-1; clone size: .; D gene: .; CDR3 protein: CASKGTPNTGELFF; CDR3 DNA: TGCGCCAGCAAGGGGACTCCTAACACCGGGGAGCTGTTTTTT
J gene: TRBJ2-7; V gene: TRBV11-1; clone size: .; D gene: TRBD2; CDR3 protein: CASSLAATSGIYEQYF; CDR3 DNA: TGTGCCAGCAGCTTAGCGGCCACTAGCGGGATCTACGAGCAGTACTTC
J gene: TRBJ2-3; V gene: TRBV10-3; clone size: .; D gene: .; CDR3 protein: CAIRDSGSGTDTQYF; CDR3 DNA: TGTGCCATCAGGGACTCGGGTAGCGGCACAGATACGCAGTATTTT
J gene: TRBJ2-7; V gene: TRBV5-6; clone size: .; D gene: .; CDR3 protein: CASSLGGDHYEQYF; CDR3 DNA: TGTGCCAGCAGCTTGGGCGGGGACCACTACGAGCAGTACTTC
J gene: TRBJ1-1; V gene: TRBV19; clone size: .; D gene: TRBD1; CDR3 protein: CASSMGGQGNTEAFF; CDR3 DNA: TGTGCCAGTAGTATGGGAGGACAGGGGAACACTGAAGCTTTCTTT
J gene: TRBJ2-7; V gene: TRBV25-1; clone size: .; D gene: .; CDR3 protein: CASRADISYEQYF; CDR3 DNA: TGTGCCAGCAGAGCTGACATAAGCTACGAGCAGTACTTC
J gene: TRBJ1-1; V gene: TRBV18; clone size: .; D gene: TRBD1; CDR3 protein: CASSPSDRAPSRTEAFF; CDR3 DNA: TGTGCCAGCTCACCATCGGACAGGGCCCCATCAAGGACTGAAGCTTTCTTT
J gene: TRBJ1-1; V gene: TRBV28; clone size: .; D gene: .; CDR3 protein: CASIILGGAEAFF; CDR3 DNA: TGTGCCAGCATCATTCTAGGGGGGGCTGAAGCTTTCTTT
J gene: TRBJ2-2; V gene: TRBV19; clone size: many; D gene: TRBD2; CDR3 protein: CASSKSGIIAGELFF; CDR3 DNA: TGTGCCAGTAGTAAGAGCGGGATTATTGCCGGGGAGCTGTTTTTT
J gene: TRBJ2-7; V gene: TRBV28; clone size: .; D gene: TRBD2; CDR3 protein: CASTAGTSYGEQYF; CDR3 DNA: TGTGCCAGCACAGCGGGGACTTCCTACGGGGAGCAGTACTTC
J gene: TRBJ2-5; V gene: TRBV29-1; clone size: .; D gene: .; CDR3 protein: CSVRSSKETQYF; CDR3 DNA: TGCAGCGTCAGGTCATCCAAAGAGACCCAGTACTTC
J gene: TRBJ2-1; V gene: TRBV5-1; clone size: .; D gene: TRBD2; CDR3 protein: CASSLEGSGRNNEQFF; CDR3 DNA: TGCGCCAGCAGCTTGGAGGGTAGCGGGAGAAACAATGAGCAGTTCTTC
J gene: TRBJ1-1; V gene: TRBV27; clone size: .; D gene: .; CDR3 protein: CASARRVNTEAFF; CDR3 DNA: TGTGCCAGCGCCCGACGGGTGAACACTGAAGCTTTCTTT
J gene: TRBJ2-1; V gene: TRBV7-3; clone size: once; D gene: TRBD2; CDR3 protein: CASSLRTSGRAFQNEQFF; CDR3 DNA: TGTGCCAGCAGCTTAAGGACTAGCGGGAGGGCCTTTCAAAATGAGCAGTTCTTC
J gene: TRBJ2-6; V gene: TRBV28; clone size: .; D gene: .; CDR3 protein: CASRTTWNRGLSGANVLTF; CDR3 DNA: TGTGCCAGCAGGACCACTTGGAACCGAGGGCTCTCTGGGGCCAACGTCCTGACTTTC
J gene: TRBJ1-6; V gene: TRBV27; clone size: .; D gene: .; CDR3 protein: CASSLGFRAPLHF; CDR3 DNA: TGTGCCAGCAGTCTGGGTTTCAGGGCACCCCTCCACTTT
J gene: TRBJ2-7; V gene: TRBV28; clone size: .; D gene: TRBD1; CDR3 protein: CASTADRVGEQYF; CDR3 DNA: TGTGCCAGCACTGCCGACAGGGTGGGCGAGCAGTACTTC
J gene: TRBJ1-6; V gene: TRBV19; clone size: .; D gene: .; CDR3 protein: CASTKTPLHF; CDR3 DNA: TGTGCCAGTACTAAGACACCCCTCCACTTT
J gene: TRBJ1-2; V gene: TRBV7-2; clone size: .; D gene: TRBD1; CDR3 protein: CASSPWTGAVGYGYTF; CDR3 DNA: TGTGCCAGCAGCCCATGGACAGGGGCGGTTGGATATGGCTACACCTTC
J gene: TRBJ2-3; V gene: TRBV2; clone size: .; D gene: .; CDR3 protein: CASSEGASGTDTQYF; CDR3 DNA: TGTGCCAGCAGTGAAGGGGCTAGCGGCACAGATACGCAGTATTTT
J gene: TRBJ1-2; V gene: TRBV6-1; clone size: .; D gene: .; CDR3 protein: CASSETPLQAGFYGYTF; CDR3 DNA: TGTGCCAGCAGTGAAACCCCGTTACAGGCCGGATTCTATGGCTACACCTTC
J gene: TRBJ1-5; V gene: TRBV20-1; clone size: .; D gene: .; CDR3 protein: CSASGYYTLDSNQPQHF; CDR3 DNA: TGCAGTGCTAGTGGATACTACACCCTTGATAGCAATCAGCCCCAGCATTTT
J gene: TRBJ1-1; V gene: TRBV7-3; clone size: .; D gene: .; CDR3 protein: CASSLVSYTEAFF; CDR3 DNA: TGTGCCAGCAGCTTAGTCAGTTACACTGAAGCTTTCTTT
J gene: TRBJ2-4; V gene: TRBV5-1; clone size: .; D gene: .; CDR3 protein: CASSLSTGIKNIQYF; CDR3 DNA: TGCGCCAGCAGCTTGTCTACTGGTATCAAAAACATTCAGTACTTC
J gene: TRBJ2-1; V gene: TRBV7-3; clone size: .; D gene: TRBD2; CDR3 protein: CASSSGASGRGGYNEQFF; CDR3 DNA: TGTGCCAGCAGCTCCGGGGCTAGCGGGAGAGGCGGCTACAATGAGCAGTTCTTC
J gene: TRBJ1-2; V gene: TRBV7-8; clone size: .; D gene: .; CDR3 protein: CASSPGGGNYGYTF; CDR3 DNA: TGTGCCAGCAGCCCCGGCGGCGGTAACTATGGCTACACCTTC
J gene: TRBJ1-4; V gene: TRBV10-1; clone size: .; D gene: TRBD1; CDR3 protein: CASSAHRDRGFREKLFF; CDR3 DNA: TGCGCCAGCAGTGCCCACCGGGACAGGGGATTTCGCGAAAAACTGTTTTTT
J gene: TRBJ1-5; V gene: TRBV5-1; clone size: .; D gene: TRBD1; CDR3 protein: CASRKDRSSGPQHF; CDR3 DNA: TGCGCCAGCAGAAAGGACAGGTCCTCTGGGCCCCAGCATTTT
J gene: TRBJ1-5; V gene: TRBV27; clone size: .; D gene: TRBD1; CDR3 protein: CASSLSGQGGNQPQHF; CDR3 DNA: TGTGCCAGCAGTTTATCGGGACAGGGAGGCAATCAGCCCCAGCATTTT
J gene: TRBJ1-4; V gene: TRBV9; clone size: .; D gene: TRBD1; CDR3 protein: CASSGQGAREKLFF; CDR3 DNA: TGTGCCAGCAGCGGACAGGGTGCTCGAGAAAAACTGTTTTTT
J gene: TRBJ1-1; V gene: TRBV5-1; clone size: .; D gene: .; CDR3 protein: CASSRTGGGMNTEAFF; CDR3 DNA: TGCGCCAGCAGCCGGACGGGCGGGGGTATGAACACTGAAGCTTTCTTT
J gene: TRBJ2-5; V gene: TRBV11-2; clone size: once; D gene: TRBD2; CDR3 protein: CASSLGTSGSNAPQETQYF; CDR3 DNA: TGTGCCAGCAGCTTAGGGACTAGCGGGAGTAACGCGCCCCAAGAGACCCAGTACTTC
J gene: TRBJ2-3; V gene: TRBV5-4; clone size: .; D gene: TRBD2; CDR3 protein: CASSKPGLAGVDTQYF; CDR3 DNA: TGTGCCAGCAGCAAACCGGGACTAGCGGGAGTAGATACGCAGTATTTT
J gene: TRBJ1-5; V gene: TRBV7-2; clone size: .; D gene: TRBD1; CDR3 protein: CASSLDQDRSSAQHF; CDR3 DNA: TGTGCCAGCAGCTTAGACCAGGACAGGAGCTCAGCCCAGCATTTT
J gene: TRBJ2-1; V gene: TRBV18; clone size: .; D gene: TRBD2; CDR3 protein: CASSPPGTSGDNEQFF; CDR3 DNA: TGTGCCAGCTCACCCCCCGGGACTAGCGGGGACAATGAGCAGTTCTTC
J gene: TRBJ1-3; V gene: TRBV11-2; clone size: .; D gene: .; CDR3 protein: CASSPGTLGNTIYF; CDR3 DNA: TGTGCCAGCAGCCCGGGGACACTAGGAAACACCATATATTTT
J gene: TRBJ2-1; V gene: TRBV5-1; clone size: once; D gene: .; CDR3 protein: CASSPDYGGFNEQFF; CDR3 DNA: TGCGCCAGCAGCCCGGACTATGGGGGTTTCAATGAGCAGTTCTTC
J gene: TRBJ1-2; V gene: TRBV12-3/TRBV12-4; clone size: .; D gene: .; CDR3 protein: CASRGVEVFGYTF; CDR3 DNA: TGTGCCAGCAGGGGAGTGGAGGTCTTTGGCTACACCTTC
J gene: TRBJ2-1; V gene: TRBV5-1; clone size: .; D gene: .; CDR3 protein: CASSPVSGKLYNEQFF; CDR3 DNA: TGCGCCAGCAGCCCAGTTTCCGGGAAACTCTACAATGAGCAGTTCTTC
J gene: TRBJ2-5; V gene: TRBV30; clone size: .; D gene: .; CDR3 protein: CAWSVKQLLNQYF; CDR3 DNA: TGTGCCTGGAGTGTAAAACAGCTTTTGAACCAGTACTTC
J gene: TRBJ2-7; V gene: TRBV2; clone size: .; D gene: TRBD1; CDR3 protein: CASKSDRGLYEQYF; CDR3 DNA: TGTGCCAGCAAATCAGACAGGGGGTTATACGAGCAGTACTTC